Listed here is a single T cell receptor (beta chain). The data belong to a study of blood T cell repertoires in COVID-19. Authors' processing steps: Reference gene primer amplification gave estimated nucleated cell counts. Method: immunoSEQ multiplex PCR; TCRdb's copy keeps in-frame clones and lacks some. V, J and clone size derive from that table, while D and trimming were established from the DNA sequence. The repertoire holds around 250,000 clones, with around nine tenths as singletons. V gave up 0 bases and J gave up 7 bases, with 11 bases separating them. The CDR3 covers 14 residues. CDR1 is SGHRS, CDR2 YFSETQ, per germline.

The sample taken for sequencing was peripheral blood. The TCR was taken from a woman aged 55-70 years who had recovered from COVID-19. The chain combines TRBV5-1 with TRBJ2-1; D might be TRBD2 (5 bases). CDR3 loop: CASSLAGIDNEQFF. The CDR3 nucleotides are TGCGCCAGCAGCTTGGCGGGGATCGATAATGAGCAGTTCTTC.